The rows below give T cell receptor beta chains drawn from one sample of a study of blood T cell repertoires in COVID-19. Repertoires were generated with immunoSEQ multiplex PCR, while TCRdb's copy carries only in-frame clones and drops some. The sample has roughly 290,000 clones, approximately 85% seen once. Material for sequencing was peripheral blood. These TCRs come from a human donor with COVID-19, enrolled during active disease. The donor label of this sample is uncertain. CDR3s include the opening cysteine and the closing phenylalanine or tryptophan. Each record gives: clone size, V gene, D gene, CDR3 length, J gene, CDR3 DNA, CDR3 protein. The D gene is left open where the match is weak. Some rows mark clone size as missing; the rest say once, few, many or name a class of expanded clone.

NA	TRBV28	NA	13	TRBJ1-2	TGTGCCAGCAGTTCTGGGGGAGGCTATGGCTACACCTTC	CASSSGGGYGYTF
once	TRBV19	NA	13	TRBJ2-5	TGTGCCAGTAGTCCGGACTGGGGAGAGACCCAGTACTTC	CASSPDWGETQYF
few	TRBV4-2	TRBD1	14	TRBJ1-2	TGTGCCAGCAGCCAGACAGGGGGCGACTATGGCTACACCTTC	CASSQTGGDYGYTF
NA	TRBV5-1	TRBD1	16	TRBJ1-5	TGCGCCAGCAGCTTGGGGGACAGGGAAGGCAATCAGCCCCAGCATTTT	CASSLGDREGNQPQHF
NA	TRBV11-2	TRBD1	15	TRBJ2-2	TGTGCCAGCAGCGTCTCCGGGACAGGGGCCGGGGAGCTGTTTTTT	CASSVSGTGAGELFF
NA	TRBV4-1	TRBD2	17	TRBJ2-1	TGCGCCAGCAGCCAAGGCCGCGGACTAGCGGGAGAGGATGAGCAGTTCTTC	CASSQGRGLAGEDEQFF
NA	TRBV6-6	TRBD1	15	TRBJ1-2	TGTGCCATCCAGACAGGGAATGGGACTAACTATGGCTACACCTTC	CAIQTGNGTNYGYTF
few	TRBV12-5	NA	15	TRBJ2-1	TGTGCTAGTGGTTTGGACGTAGGAGGGTACAATGAGCAGTTCTTC	CASGLDVGGYNEQFF
NA	TRBV6-2/TRBV6-3	NA	11	TRBJ1-2	TGTGCCAGCAGTCTAAACTATGGCTACACCTTC	CASSLNYGYTF
NA	TRBV2	TRBD1	13	TRBJ1-5	TGTGCCGGAGGACAGGAGGGCAATCAGCCCCAGCATTTT	CAGGQEGNQPQHF
NA	TRBV9	NA	15	TRBJ2-3	TGTGCCAGCAGCGTAGACGGCGGGAGCACAGATACGCAGTATTTT	CASSVDGGSTDTQYF
NA	TRBV5-1	NA	15	TRBJ1-3	TGCGCCAGCAGCTTGACCCGGAGCGGTGGAAACACCATATATTTT	CASSLTRSGGNTIYF
NA	TRBV5-1	TRBD1	16	TRBJ2-5	TGCGCCAGCAGCTTCGCAACAGGGGCAGTTCAAGAGACCCAGTACTTC	CASSFATGAVQETQYF
NA	TRBV7-9	NA	16	TRBJ1-2	TGTGCCAGCAGCTTAGAAGCGGTCAGCACTAACTATGGCTACACCTTC	CASSLEAVSTNYGYTF
NA	TRBV9	TRBD2	12	TRBJ2-1	TGTGCCAGCAGCGTGTGGGGGGGTGAGCAGTTCTTC	CASSVWGGEQFF
NA	TRBV28	TRBD2	15	TRBJ2-7	TGTGCCAGCAGTTTAGGAAGCGGGGGACCCTACGAGCAGTACTTC	CASSLGSGGPYEQYF
NA	TRBV19	TRBD1	15	TRBJ1-5	TGTGCCAGTAGTAGCACAGGGGGGCGCAATCAGCCCCAGCATTTT	CASSSTGGRNQPQHF
NA	TRBV10-3	TRBD1	14	TRBJ2-1	TGTGCCATCAGAAGACAGGGGGCGGTTAATGAGCAGTTCTTC	CAIRRQGAVNEQFF
NA	TRBV30	TRBD1	13	TRBJ1-2	TGTGCCTGGGACGACAGGGTAGACTATGGCTACACCTTC	CAWDDRVDYGYTF
NA	TRBV5-1	TRBD1	17	TRBJ2-6	TGCGCCAGCAGCTCGGGGACAGGGGACTCTGGGGCCAACGTCCTGACTTTC	CASSSGTGDSGANVLTF
NA	TRBV6-1	NA	15	TRBJ1-1	TGTGCCAGCAGTGACACAGGAAGCATGAACACTGAAGCTTTCTTT	CASSDTGSMNTEAFF
NA	TRBV2	TRBD1	14	TRBJ1-4	TGTGCCAGCAGTGAAGGGACAGGATCAGGAAAACTGTTTTTT	CASSEGTGSGKLFF
NA	TRBV19	NA	15	TRBJ2-7	TGTGCCAGTAGCCGGGGACACCAACCCTCCTACGAGCAGTACTTC	CASSRGHQPSYEQYF
NA	TRBV9	TRBD1	16	TRBJ1-3	TGTGCCAGCAGCGTAGCCGGGACAGGGGTCGGAAACACCATATATTTT	CASSVAGTGVGNTIYF